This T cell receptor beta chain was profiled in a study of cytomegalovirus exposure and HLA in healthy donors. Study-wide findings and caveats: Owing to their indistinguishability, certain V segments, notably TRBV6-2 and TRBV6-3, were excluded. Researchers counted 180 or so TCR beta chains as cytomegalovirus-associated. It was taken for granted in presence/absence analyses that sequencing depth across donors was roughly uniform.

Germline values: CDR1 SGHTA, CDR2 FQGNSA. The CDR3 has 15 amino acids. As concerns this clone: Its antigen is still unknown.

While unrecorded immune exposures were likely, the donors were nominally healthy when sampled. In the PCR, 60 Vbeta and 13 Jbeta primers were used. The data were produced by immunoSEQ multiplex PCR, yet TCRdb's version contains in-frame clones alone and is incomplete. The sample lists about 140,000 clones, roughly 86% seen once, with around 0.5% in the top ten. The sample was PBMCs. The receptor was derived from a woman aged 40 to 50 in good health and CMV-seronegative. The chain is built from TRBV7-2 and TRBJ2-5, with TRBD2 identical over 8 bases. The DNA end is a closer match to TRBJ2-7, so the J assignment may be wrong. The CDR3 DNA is TGTGCCAGCAGCTTATCGGGAGGGAGCTCCTACGAGCAGTACTTC. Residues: CASSLSGGSSYEQYF.